Below, 18 T cell receptor beta chains from the same sample are listed, as sequenced in a study of blood T cell repertoires in COVID-19. Here immunoSEQ multiplex PCR was the method, and the copy in TCRdb shows in-frame clones only, minus some. The sample includes roughly 110,000 clones, 85% seen only once; the top ten take roughly 3.5%. Sequencing input: peripheral blood. These TCRs come from a middle-aged man with acute or convalescent COVID-19.

The CDR3 is CASSLFGGNTIYF. The CDR3 DNA follows: TGTGCCAGCAGCTTATTCGGTGGAAACACCATATATTTT. This chain links TRBV7-9 with TRBJ1-3; no clear D. Looked up from germline, CDR1 is SEHNR and CDR2 is FQNEAQ (reference sequence). Trimming stripped 2 bases from V and 3 bases from J, with 5 bases between. This CDR3 is built from 13 residues.

This clone was recorded once. The J gene is TRBJ1-6, the V gene TRBV30, with D maybe TRBD1 (5 bases). The CDR3 loop spans 13 amino acids. Germline V gene lookup returns CDR1 GTSNPN and CDR2 SVGIG (reference sequence). Trimming shortened V by 7 bases and J by 9 bases, and 16 bases separated the two germline ends. This CDR3 is CASRAGLISPLHF. The CDR3 DNA reads TGTGCCTCCCGGGCAGGGCTGATTTCACCCCTCCACTTT.

V is TRBV19 and J is TRBJ2-7, with 8 bases that match TRBD1. The length of the CDR3 is 16 residues. Per germline, CDR1 LNHDA and CDR2 SQIVND (reference sequence). V was pared by 5 bases and J by 2 bases, with 11 bases of the junction left unmatched. The CDR3 here is CASSGTKGQDTYEQYF. In nucleotides, the CDR3 is TGTGCCAGTAGTGGGACCAAGGGACAGGATACCTACGAGCAGTACTTC.

This clone was observed at least ten times. The rearrangement links TRBV4-3 to TRBJ1-1; the D gene is possibly TRBD1 (5 bases). This CDR3 has 16 amino acids. V lost 4 bases and J lost 0, with 15 bases in between. From germline, CDR1 is LGHNA and CDR2 YSLEER. The CDR3 nucleotides are TGCGCCAGCAGCCTGGGCGCAGGGTTGATGAACACTGAAGCTTTCTTT. Amino acids: CASSLGAGLMNTEAFF.

The chain recombines TRBV24-1 with TRBJ1-1; D gene uncertain. This CDR3 comprises 13 residues. The germline V gene has CDR1 KGHDR and CDR2 SFDVKD. V lost 5 bases and J 1 base, leaving 7 bases between the germline ends. CDR3 in amino acids: CATSVAENTEAFF. In DNA form, the CDR3 reads TGTGCCACCAGTGTGGCCGAGAACACTGAAGCTTTCTTT.

The chain uses TRBV5-1 and TRBJ2-7; TRBD1 matches 7 bases. The V and J ends lost 4 bases and 1 base, in that order; junction bases with no gene match: 5. The CDR3 has 14 amino acids. Germline V gene data show CDR1 as SGHRS and CDR2 as YFSETQ. CDR3 region: CASSVGQESYEQYF. In nucleotides, the CDR3 is TGCGCCAGCAGCGTAGGACAGGAATCCTACGAGCAGTACTTC.

This chain connects TRBV5-4 to TRBJ1-2, with D possibly matching TRBD1 (6 bases). The CDR3 loop spans 13 amino acids. Germline CDR1 SGHNT, CDR2 YYREEE (reference sequence). The V end lost 1 base, the J end lost 8 bases, and 12 bases lay between the germline ends. The CDR3 sequence: CASSLLGGGGYTF. DNA of the CDR3: TGTGCCAGCAGCTTGCTGGGAGGGGGAGGCTACACCTTC.

V and J are TRBV4-3 and TRBJ1-6; maybe TRBD1 (5 bases). The CDR3 spans 17 residues. The germline V gene encodes CDR1 LGHNA and CDR2 YSLEER. Between the trimmed V and J ends, which lost 0 bases and 3 bases, there was a span of 12 bases. DNA of the CDR3: TGCGCCAGCAGCCAAGATAAGTTAGGGGTCTATAATTCACCCCTCCACTTT. This codes for CASSQDKLGVYNSPLHF.

V gene TRBV5-1 combines with J gene TRBJ1-4, with D perhaps matching TRBD1 (6 bases). The V gene lost 8 bases and the J gene lost 3 bases, with 14 bases spanning the gap. This CDR3 contains 14 residues. CDR1 and CDR2 (germline): SGHRS, YFSETQ. CDR3 in amino acids: CASKEGVPNEKLFF. The CDR3 coding sequence is TGCGCCAGTAAAGAGGGGGTGCCTAATGAAAAACTGTTTTTT.

V gene TRBV6-5 combines with J gene TRBJ2-1; 11 bases agree with TRBD2. Looked up from germline, CDR1 is MNHEY and CDR2 is SVGAGI. V dropped 6 bases and J dropped 6; count of bases not matched to a gene: 7. CDR3 length: 15 amino acids. As DNA, the CDR3 is TGTGCCAGCAGCGATAGCGGGGGGGCCAGCAATGAGCAGTTCTTC. It encodes CASSDSGGASNEQFF.

This clone was found once. V usage is TRBV6-6 and J usage is TRBJ1-1; 9 bases are shared with TRBD1. The CDR3 contains 16 residues. CDR1 MNHNY and CDR2 SVGAGI come from the germline V gene (reference sequence). With 2 bases clipped from V and 5 bases from J, the junction kept 9 bases outside the gene matches. The CDR3 sequence: CASSYPTGGTGTEAFF. The CDR3 DNA sequence: TGTGCCAGCAGTTACCCCACAGGGGGCACGGGTACTGAAGCTTTCTTT.

The chain has TRBV27 and TRBJ1-6, with D possibly matching TRBD1 (5 bases). The length of the CDR3 is 13 residues. Deletions cut 3 bases from V and 7 bases from J, with 7 bases between. The germline V gene has CDR1 MNHEY and CDR2 SMNVEV (reference sequence). The CDR3 DNA sequence: TGTGCCAGCAGTTTCGGGGGGAATTCACCCCTCCACTTT. Protein: CASSFGGNSPLHF.

This clone was observed a handful of times. The chain is built from TRBV7-9 and TRBJ1-2; D is unresolved. CDR1 SEHNR and CDR2 FQNEAQ come from the germline V gene (reference sequence). This CDR3 region has 14 residues. V lost 1 base to trimming and J lost 1 base, with 7 bases between them. Here the CDR3 DNA reads TGTGCCAGCAGCTTAGAATCCATTAACTATGGCTACACCTTC. Its translation is CASSLESINYGYTF.

The V and J genes are TRBV10-3 and TRBJ1-1; 9 positions agree with TRBD1. The CDR3 runs 14 residues. Germline CDR1 and CDR2: ENHRY and SYGVKD. V lost 6 bases and J lost 3; bases outside the gene matches: 5. Here the CDR3 DNA reads TGTGCCATCAGGGGACAGGGTCGGGACACTGAAGCTTTCTTT. It is translated as CAIRGQGRDTEAFF.

The V and J genes are TRBV6-5 and TRBJ2-7; 8 bases fit TRBD1. CDR1 and CDR2 (germline): MNHEY, SVGAGI. The CDR3 runs to 15 residues. V lost 5 bases and J lost 3; bases outside the gene matches: 9. In DNA form, the CDR3 reads TGTGCCAGCAGTCCCGCGACAGGGGTCCTCTACGAGCAGTACTTC. Translating gives CASSPATGVLYEQYF.

V is TRBV7-9 and J is TRBJ2-2, with 7 bases aligning to TRBD1. The CDR3 is made up of 16 amino acids. Germline CDR1 reads SEHNR; CDR2 reads FQNEAQ (reference sequence). The ends lost 6 bases at V and 0 bases at J; junction bases unmatched: 7. The CDR3 DNA is TGTGCCAGCAGATCAAACAGGGGCGCGAACACCGGGGAGCTGTTTTTT. Translating gives CASRSNRGANTGELFF.

V and J are TRBV30 and TRBJ1-2; a possible D gene is TRBD1 (5 bases). With 0 bases removed from V and 1 base from J, the gap between germline ends came to 12 bases. Germline V CDR1 and CDR2: GTSNPN, SVGIG (reference sequence). The CDR3 is 15 amino acids. The CDR3 loop is CAWSVRGGYNYGYTF. The CDR3 bases are TGTGCCTGGAGTGTACGGGGGGGGTATAACTATGGCTACACCTTC.

V is TRBV7-9 and J is TRBJ1-4; D call uncertain. Germline values: CDR1 SEHNR, CDR2 FQNEAQ (reference sequence). This CDR3 is 13 amino acids long. Trimming shortened V by 9 bases and J by 0 bases, and 8 bases separated the two germline ends. This CDR3 is CASEDSTNEKLFF. The DNA of the CDR3 is TGTGCCAGTGAAGACTCAACTAATGAAAAACTGTTTTTT.